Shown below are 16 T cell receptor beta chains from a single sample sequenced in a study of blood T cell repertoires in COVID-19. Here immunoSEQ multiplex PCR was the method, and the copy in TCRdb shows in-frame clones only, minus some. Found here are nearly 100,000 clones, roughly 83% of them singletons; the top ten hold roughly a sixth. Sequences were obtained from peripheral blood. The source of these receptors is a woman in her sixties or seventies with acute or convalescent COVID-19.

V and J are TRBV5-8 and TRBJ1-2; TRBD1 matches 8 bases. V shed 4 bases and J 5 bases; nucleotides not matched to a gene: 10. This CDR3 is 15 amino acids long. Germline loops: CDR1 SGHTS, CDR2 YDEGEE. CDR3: CASSPPDRGPYGYTF. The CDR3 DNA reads TGTGCCAGCAGCCCCCCCGACAGGGGACCTTATGGCTACACCTTC.

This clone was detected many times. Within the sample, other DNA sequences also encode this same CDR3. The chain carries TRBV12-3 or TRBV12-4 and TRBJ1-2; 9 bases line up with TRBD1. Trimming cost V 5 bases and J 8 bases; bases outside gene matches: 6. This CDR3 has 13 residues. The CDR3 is CASSLGQGRGYTF. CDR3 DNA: TGTGCCAGCAGTCTGGGACAGGGCCGCGGCTACACCTTC.

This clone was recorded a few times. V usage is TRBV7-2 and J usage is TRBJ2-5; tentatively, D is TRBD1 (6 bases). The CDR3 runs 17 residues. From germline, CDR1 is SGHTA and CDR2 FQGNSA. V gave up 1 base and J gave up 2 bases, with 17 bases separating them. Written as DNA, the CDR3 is TGTGCCAGCAGCTTAGGTGCGGGCATAACAGGGCAAGAGACCCAGTACTTC. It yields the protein CASSLGAGITGQETQYF.

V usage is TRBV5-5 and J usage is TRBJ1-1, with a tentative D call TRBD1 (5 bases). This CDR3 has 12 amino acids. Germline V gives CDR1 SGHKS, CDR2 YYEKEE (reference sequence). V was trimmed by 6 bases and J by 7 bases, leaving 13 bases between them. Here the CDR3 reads CASTQTAREAFF. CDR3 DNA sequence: TGTGCCAGCACCCAGACAGCCCGTGAAGCTTTCTTT.

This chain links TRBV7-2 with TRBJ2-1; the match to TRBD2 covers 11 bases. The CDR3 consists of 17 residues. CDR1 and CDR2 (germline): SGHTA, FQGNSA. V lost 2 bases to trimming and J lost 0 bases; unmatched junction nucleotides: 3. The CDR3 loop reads CASSLMGLAASYNEQFF. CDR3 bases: TGTGCCAGCAGCTTAATGGGACTAGCGGCCTCCTACAATGAGCAGTTCTTC. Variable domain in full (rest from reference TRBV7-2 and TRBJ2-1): GAGVSQSPSNKVTEKGKDVELRCDPISGHTALYWYRQSLGQGLEFLIYFQGNSAPDKSGLPSDRFSAERTGGSVSTLTIQRTQQEDSAVYLCASSLMGLAASYNEQFFGPGTRLTVL.

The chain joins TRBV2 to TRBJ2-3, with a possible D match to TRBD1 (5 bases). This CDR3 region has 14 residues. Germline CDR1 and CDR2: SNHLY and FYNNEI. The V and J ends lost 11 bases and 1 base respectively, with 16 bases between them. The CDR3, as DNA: TGTGCCCCTTGCCAGGGTCTTCGCACAGATACGCAGTATTTT. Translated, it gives CAPCQGLRTDTQYF.

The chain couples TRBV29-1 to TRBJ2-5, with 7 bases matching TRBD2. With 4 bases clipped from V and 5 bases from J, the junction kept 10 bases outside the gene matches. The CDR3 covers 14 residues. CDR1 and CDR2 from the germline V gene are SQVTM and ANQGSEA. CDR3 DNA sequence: TGCAGCGTTGGCCTGGGGCTAGCGGACGAGACCCAGTACTTC. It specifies CSVGLGLADETQYF.

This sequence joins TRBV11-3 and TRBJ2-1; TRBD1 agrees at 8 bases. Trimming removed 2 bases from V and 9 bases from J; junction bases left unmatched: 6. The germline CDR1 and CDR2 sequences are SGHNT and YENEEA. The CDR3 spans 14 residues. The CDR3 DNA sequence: TGTGCCAGCAGCTTAAATCAGGGGGCCAGTGAGCAGTTCTTC. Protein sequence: CASSLNQGASEQFF.

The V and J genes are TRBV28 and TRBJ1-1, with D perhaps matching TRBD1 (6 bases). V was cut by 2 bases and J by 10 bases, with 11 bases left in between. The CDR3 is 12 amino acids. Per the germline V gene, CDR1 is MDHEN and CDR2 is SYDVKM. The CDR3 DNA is TGTGCCAGCAGTTTAGTGGGGGCGGGAGCTTTCTTT. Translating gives CASSLVGAGAFF.

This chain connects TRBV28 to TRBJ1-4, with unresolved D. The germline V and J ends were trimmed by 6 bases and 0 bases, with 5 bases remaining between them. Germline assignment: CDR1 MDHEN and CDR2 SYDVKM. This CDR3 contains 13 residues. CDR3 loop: CASRWPTNEKLFF. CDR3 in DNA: TGTGCCAGCAGGTGGCCAACTAATGAAAAACTGTTTTTT.

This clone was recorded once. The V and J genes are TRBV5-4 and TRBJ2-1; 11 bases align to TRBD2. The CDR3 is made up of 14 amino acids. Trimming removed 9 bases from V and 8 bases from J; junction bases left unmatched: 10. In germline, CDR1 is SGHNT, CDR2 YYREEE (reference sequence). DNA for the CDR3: TGTGCCATCTTAGCGGGGGGGCCCTGGGATGAGCAGTTCTTC. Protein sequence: CAILAGGPWDEQFF.

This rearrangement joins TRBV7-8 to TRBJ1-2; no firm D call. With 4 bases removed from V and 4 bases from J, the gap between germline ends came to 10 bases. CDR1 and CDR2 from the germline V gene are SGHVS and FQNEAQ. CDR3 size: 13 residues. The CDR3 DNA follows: TGTGCCAGCAGCTCTGCGGCGGCCTATGGCTACACCTTC. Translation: CASSSAAAYGYTF.

The chain's CDR3 is CSVCTGLAGNQPQHF. In DNA form, the CDR3 reads TGCAGCGTCTGCACAGGGTTGGCGGGCAATCAGCCCCAGCATTTT. The rearrangement links TRBV29-1 to TRBJ1-5; D perhaps matches TRBD1 (6 bases). V was cut by 6 bases and J by 2 bases, with 17 bases left in between. The CDR3 contains 15 residues. CDR1 and CDR2 (germline): SQVTM, ANQGSEA.

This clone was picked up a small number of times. Written as DNA, the CDR3 is TGCAGCGTCCCAGGGGTCTATGGCTACACCTTC. Protein: CSVPGVYGYTF. The chain links TRBV29-1 to TRBJ1-2, with a weak D call TRBD1 (6 bases). V shed 6 bases and J shed 4 bases, with 9 bases lying between them. Looked up from germline, CDR1 is SQVTM and CDR2 is ANQGSEA. The CDR3 is 11 residues long.

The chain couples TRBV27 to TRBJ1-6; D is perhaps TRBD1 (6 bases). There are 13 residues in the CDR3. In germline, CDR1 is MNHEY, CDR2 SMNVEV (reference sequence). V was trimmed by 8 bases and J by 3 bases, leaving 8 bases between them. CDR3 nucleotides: TGTGCCAGCGGGGACAACTATAATTCACCCCTCCACTTT. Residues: CASGDNYNSPLHF.

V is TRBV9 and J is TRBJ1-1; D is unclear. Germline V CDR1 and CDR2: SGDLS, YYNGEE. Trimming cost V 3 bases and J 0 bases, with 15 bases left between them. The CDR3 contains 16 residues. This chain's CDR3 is CASSAAIGIMNTEAFF. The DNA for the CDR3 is TGTGCCAGCAGCGCCGCGATCGGGATCATGAACACTGAAGCTTTCTTT. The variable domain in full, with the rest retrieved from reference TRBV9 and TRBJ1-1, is DSGVTQTPKHLITATGQRVTLRCSPRSGDLSVYWYQQSLDQGLQFLIQYYNGEERAKGNILERFSAQQFPDLHSELNLSSLELGDSALYFCASSAAIGIMNTEAFFGQGTRLTVV.